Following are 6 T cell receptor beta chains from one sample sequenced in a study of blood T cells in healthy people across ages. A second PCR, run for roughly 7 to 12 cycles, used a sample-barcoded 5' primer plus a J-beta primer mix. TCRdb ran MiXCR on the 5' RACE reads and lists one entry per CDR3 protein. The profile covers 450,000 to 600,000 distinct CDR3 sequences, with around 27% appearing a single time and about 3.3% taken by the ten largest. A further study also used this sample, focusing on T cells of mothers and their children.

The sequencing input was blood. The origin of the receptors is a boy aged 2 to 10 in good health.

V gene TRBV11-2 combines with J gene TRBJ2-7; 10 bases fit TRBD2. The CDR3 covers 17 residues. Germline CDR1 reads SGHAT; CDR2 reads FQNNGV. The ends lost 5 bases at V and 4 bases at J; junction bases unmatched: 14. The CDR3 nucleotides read TGTGCCAGCAGCCCCCAACTTGGGAGCGGGGGGGCGTACGAGCAGTACTTC. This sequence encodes CASSPQLGSGGAYEQYF.

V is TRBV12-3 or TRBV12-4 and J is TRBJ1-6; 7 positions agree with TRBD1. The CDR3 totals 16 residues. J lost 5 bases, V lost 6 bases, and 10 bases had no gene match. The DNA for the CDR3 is TGTGCCAGCAGACCCCCCGGAGACAGGGATAATTCACCCCTCCACTTT. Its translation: CASRPPGDRDNSPLHF.

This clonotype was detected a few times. This chain's CDR3 is CASSFKGAGIAFF. CDR3 sequence (DNA): TGTGCCAGCAGTTTTAAGGGGGCGGGGATCGCTTTCTTT. The chain uses TRBV12-3 or TRBV12-4 and TRBJ1-1, with 7 positions matching TRBD1. V shed 3 bases, J shed 11 bases, and the junction held 9 bases outside the gene matches. The CDR3 has 13 residues.

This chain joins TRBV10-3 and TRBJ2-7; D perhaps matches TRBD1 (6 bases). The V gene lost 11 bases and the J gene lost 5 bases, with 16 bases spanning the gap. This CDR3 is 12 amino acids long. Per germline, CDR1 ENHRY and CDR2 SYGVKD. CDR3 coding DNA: TGTGCCTCCGAGGACAGTTCGGACGAGCAGTACTTC. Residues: CASEDSSDEQYF.

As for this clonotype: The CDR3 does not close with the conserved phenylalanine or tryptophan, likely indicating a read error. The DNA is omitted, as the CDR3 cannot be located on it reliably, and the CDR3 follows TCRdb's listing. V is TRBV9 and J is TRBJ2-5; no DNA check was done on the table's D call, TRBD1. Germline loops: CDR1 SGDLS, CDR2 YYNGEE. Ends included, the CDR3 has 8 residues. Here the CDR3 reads CASIHRTV.

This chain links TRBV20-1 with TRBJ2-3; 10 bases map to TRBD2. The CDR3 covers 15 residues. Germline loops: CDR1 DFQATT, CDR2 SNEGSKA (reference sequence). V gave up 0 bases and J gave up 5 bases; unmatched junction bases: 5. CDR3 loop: CSARDPRTSGDTQYF. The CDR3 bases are TGCAGTGCTAGAGATCCCCGGACTAGCGGAGATACGCAGTATTTT.